Presented here are 31 T cell receptor beta chains from one specimen sequenced in a study of cytotoxic CD8 clonotypes in ibrutinib-treated CLL. Repertoires were generated with immunoSEQ multiplex PCR, while TCRdb's copy carries only in-frame clones and drops some. Of hundreds of thousands of clones in the sample, about 75% are singletons; the top ten hold 5.9%. Material: PBMCs, obtained after 12 months of ibrutinib treatment. The receptor source for this set is a human donor with chronic lymphocytic leukemia.

This clone was seen a handful of times. In DNA, the CDR3 is TGCGCCAGCAGTAGGGGCCAGGTGCTCACTGAAGCTTTCTTT. This encodes CASSRGQVLTEAFF. The chain couples TRBV5-1 to TRBJ1-1, with D possibly being TRBD1 (5 bases). V lost 5 bases and J lost 4, with 15 bases in between. This CDR3 has 14 amino acids. The germline V gene encodes CDR1 SGHRS and CDR2 YFSETQ.

V usage is TRBV30 and J usage is TRBJ1-3; D unclear. Trimming stripped 4 bases from V and 0 bases from J, with 10 bases between. CDR1 and CDR2 (germline): GTSNPN, SVGIG (reference sequence). The CDR3 consists of 14 residues. In DNA form, the CDR3 reads TGTGCCTGGATGGGAGTCTTCTCTGGAAACACCATATATTTT. Translated, it gives CAWMGVFSGNTIYF.

CDR3 region: CASSVGGTYNEQFF. The CDR3 nucleotides read TGTGCCAGCAGTGTGGGGGGCACCTACAATGAGCAGTTCTTC. This chain uses TRBV7-8 with TRBJ2-1, with D tentatively TRBD1 or TRBD2 (6 bases each). The CDR3 is 14 amino acids. Germline CDR1 SGHVS, CDR2 FQNEAQ. Between the trimmed V and J ends, which lost 6 bases and 2 bases, there was a span of 11 bases.

This clone was detected only a few times. This chain connects TRBV6-4 to TRBJ1-2; D ambiguous. Germline V gene sequence: CDR1 MRHNA, CDR2 SNTAGT. CDR3 length: 14 residues. V lost 2 bases to trimming and J lost 7 bases, with 14 bases between them. CDR3 loop: CASSDGTGAAGYTF. The DNA for the CDR3 is TGTGCCAGCAGTGACGGAACGGGCGCAGCTGGCTACACCTTC.

The chain combines TRBV6-6 with TRBJ2-7, with D uncertain. Trimming removed 9 bases at V and 5 bases at J, with 17 bases between. This CDR3 comprises 13 residues. Per germline, CDR1 MNHNY and CDR2 SVGAGI (reference sequence). CDR3 loop: CARNSDRRNEQYF. As DNA, the CDR3 is TGTGCCAGAAACTCGGACCGACGCAACGAGCAGTACTTC.

Only a few counts were recorded for this clone. The genes are TRBV20-1 and TRBJ2-5, with TRBD1 identical over 8 bases. CDR3 length equals 11 residues. CDR1 is DFQATT and CDR2 is SNEGSKA in the germline V gene (reference sequence). J lost 8 bases, V lost 5 bases, and 4 bases had no gene match. CDR3 sequence (DNA): TGCAGTGCTGGCGCAGGGGGCACCCAGTACTTC. Translated: CSAGAGGTQYF.

This clone was seen a handful of times. This chain links TRBV28 with TRBJ2-3, with D possibly matching TRBD2 (5 bases). Germline V gene data show CDR1 as MDHEN and CDR2 as SYDVKM. The CDR3 runs 15 residues. With 8 bases removed from V and 2 bases from J, the gap between germline ends came to 17 bases. The CDR3 region has the DNA TGTGCCAGCCAAAGAGGTGGAGCGGACACAGATACGCAGTATTTT. Protein product: CASQRGGADTDTQYF. Together with reference TRBV28 and TRBJ2-3, the CDR3 gives the full variable domain: DVKVTQSSRYLVKRTGEKVFLECVQDMDHENMFWYRQDPGLGLRLIYFSYDVKMKEKGDIPEGYSVSREKKERFSLILESASTNQTSMYLCASQRGGADTDTQYFGPGTRLTVL.

This clone was seen more than once but under ten times. The genes are TRBV28 and TRBJ2-7; D possibly corresponds to TRBD2 (5 bases). The CDR3 contains 14 residues. Germline V gene sequence: CDR1 MDHEN, CDR2 SYDVKM. Trimming left V 5 bases short and J 2 bases short, with 13 bases between. The CDR3 coding sequence is TGTGCCAGCAGTCCACCCGCGGAGGCCTACGAGCAGTACTTC. Translating gives CASSPPAEAYEQYF.

V is TRBV6-1 and J is TRBJ2-3; TRBD2 matches at 9 bases. V was pared by 5 bases and J by 3 bases, with 0 bases of the junction left unmatched. CDR1 and CDR2 from the germline V gene are MNHNS and SASEGT. The CDR3 spans 13 residues. Here the CDR3 DNA reads TGTGCCAGCAGTAGCGGGAGGACAGATACGCAGTATTTT. Encoded protein: CASSSGRTDTQYF.

This rearrangement joins TRBV6-5 to TRBJ2-2; D remains ambiguous. CDR3 length: 14 amino acids. V was cut by 9 bases and J by 5 bases, with 16 bases left in between. Germline CDR1 MNHEY, CDR2 SVGAGI. The CDR3 region is CASKGRILTGELFF. The CDR3 bases are TGTGCCAGTAAGGGTCGGATTTTGACCGGGGAGCTGTTTTTT.

The chain joins TRBV5-1 to TRBJ1-5; no definite D call. The CDR3 sequence is 13 residues long. Germline V gives CDR1 SGHRS, CDR2 YFSETQ. V lost 0 bases to trimming and J lost 5 bases, with 6 bases between them. The CDR3 protein is CASSLGGHQPQHF. The DNA of the CDR3 is TGCGCCAGCAGCTTGGGAGGACATCAGCCCCAGCATTTT. The full variable domain, its missing parts supplied by reference TRBV5-1 and TRBJ1-5, is KAGVTQTPRYLIKTRGQQVTLSCSPISGHRSVSWYQQTPGQGLQFLFEYFSETQRNKGNFPGRFSGRQFSNSRSEMNVSTLELGDSALYLCASSLGGHQPQHFGDGTRLSIL.

This rearrangement joins TRBV9 to TRBJ2-1; 10 bases are a match to TRBD2. Germline V gene lookup returns CDR1 SGDLS and CDR2 YYNGEE. J gave up 2 bases and V 4 bases, and 9 bases lay outside the gene matches. The CDR3 is 17 amino acids. CDR3 nucleotides: TGTGCCAGCAGCCATAAACTCGGACTAGCGGCCTACAATGAGCAGTTCTTC. It specifies CASSHKLGLAAYNEQFF.

The rearrangement joins TRBV21-1 to TRBJ1-6. TRBV21-1 is assigned pseudogene status. This CDR3 has 15 residues. CDR3 sequence: CASSPNGGRNSPLHF. The CDR3 coding sequence is TGTGCCAGCAGCCCTAACGGGGGGCGTAATTCACCCCTCCACTTT.

This sequence joins TRBV2 and TRBJ2-1, with a weak D call TRBD2 (6 bases). Germline V gives CDR1 SNHLY, CDR2 FYNNEI. The CDR3 consists of 12 residues. Between the trimmed V and J ends, which lost 7 bases and 16 bases, there was a span of 20 bases. CDR3 in DNA: TGTGCCAGCACGAGTTGGGAAACTAGCTCCTTCTTC. This codes for CASTSWETSSFF.

The rearrangement uses TRBV5-4 and TRBJ1-4; tentative D call: TRBD1 (5 bases). Germline CDR1 reads SGHNT; CDR2 reads YYREEE (reference sequence). The ends were cut back, 3 bases at V and 4 bases at J, with 13 bases in the middle. The CDR3 covers 15 residues. The CDR3 DNA reads as TGTGCCAGCAGCTCCCGGCAGGGCGGTAATGAAAAACTGTTTTTT. This sequence encodes CASSSRQGGNEKLFF.

This clone showed up just a few times. Other nucleotide sequences from this sample produce the same CDR3. The V and J genes are TRBV15 and TRBJ1-5; D ambiguous. The CDR3 runs 12 residues. Trimming left V 1 base short and J 7 bases short, with 5 bases between. Germline lookup yields CDR1 LNHNV and CDR2 YYDKDF (reference sequence). Written as DNA, the CDR3 is TGTGCCACCAGCAGAGCTGGACAGCCCCAGCATTTT. This codes for CATSRAGQPQHF.

Ten or more counts support this clone. The chain links TRBV7-9 to TRBJ1-1, with D possibly TRBD1 on 5 matching bases. Trimming took off 5 bases at V and 8 bases at J, with 12 bases between the two ends. From germline, CDR1 is SEHNR and CDR2 FQNEAQ (reference sequence). This CDR3 is 12 amino acids long. CDR3: CASSLGTLEAFF. The CDR3 region has the DNA TGTGCCAGCAGCCTTGGGACCCTGGAAGCTTTCTTT.

The chain couples TRBV5-1 to TRBJ1-2, with D possibly matching TRBD1 (6 bases). With 0 bases removed from V and 4 bases from J, the gap between germline ends came to 10 bases. The CDR3 is 14 amino acids. Germline CDR1 and CDR2: SGHRS and YFSETQ. CDR3 protein: CASSLDRASYGYTF. The CDR3 DNA sequence: TGCGCCAGCAGCTTGGACAGGGCAAGCTATGGCTACACCTTC.

V is TRBV2 and J is TRBJ2-1; D perhaps matches TRBD2 (6 bases). V lost 3 bases and J lost 5, with 14 bases in between. CDR1 and CDR2 from the germline V gene are SNHLY and FYNNEI. The CDR3 is 15 residues long. The CDR3, as DNA: TGTGCCAGCAGTGATATAACGGGAGACGACAATGAGCAGTTCTTC. Its translation: CASSDITGDDNEQFF.

V gene TRBV7-3 combines with J gene TRBJ2-5; the D gene is possibly TRBD1 (6 bases). This CDR3 is built from 13 residues. The germline V gene encodes CDR1 SGHTA and CDR2 FQGTGA. Between the trimmed V and J ends, which lost 11 bases and 5 bases, there was a span of 18 bases. The CDR3 sequence is CARLWGRSETQYF. In DNA form, the CDR3 reads TGTGCCCGCCTGTGGGGGCGGTCGGAGACCCAGTACTTC.

This chain joins TRBV7-8 and TRBJ1-2; perhaps TRBD1 as D (6 bases). Trimming cost V 5 bases and J 8 bases, with 21 bases left between them. The CDR3 covers 15 residues. CDR1 and CDR2 (germline): SGHVS, FQNEAQ. The CDR3 DNA follows: TGTGCCAGCAGCCCGGTGGGGGTCAGGGGATTGGGCTACACCTTC. It is translated as CASSPVGVRGLGYTF.

The chain uses TRBV12-5 and TRBJ2-7; 10 positions agree with TRBD1. V gave up 3 bases and J gave up 4 bases; unmatched junction bases: 6. There are 15 residues in the CDR3. CDR1 LGHNT and CDR2 FRNRAP come from the germline V gene. As DNA, the CDR3 is TGTGCTAGTGGTTTTAGGGGACAGGGGATTTACGAGCAGTACTTC. It yields the protein CASGFRGQGIYEQYF.

The count of this clone is one. The chain has TRBV6-5 and TRBJ1-3; 10 bases align to TRBD1. The V and J ends lost 5 bases and 6 bases, in that order; junction bases with no gene match: 7. Germline values: CDR1 MNHEY, CDR2 SVGAGI. This CDR3 contains 15 residues. The CDR3 bases are TGTGCCAGCAGTAACGACAGGGGGCAGGAAAACACCATATATTTT. Protein product: CASSNDRGQENTIYF.

The chain employs TRBV2 and TRBJ1-5; 10 bases match TRBD1. Unmatched junction bases numbered 7, after V lost 1 base and J lost 10 bases. There are 15 residues in the CDR3. Germline CDR1 is SNHLY and CDR2 is FYNNEI. The DNA of the CDR3 is TGTGCCAGCAGTGAAGTTCCCGGGACAGGGGTCCCCCAGCATTTT. Protein: CASSEVPGTGVPQHF.

The chain is built from TRBV7-2 and TRBJ2-3, with 10 positions matching TRBD2. The length of the CDR3 is 16 residues. J gave up 6 bases and V 1 base, and 7 bases lay outside the gene matches. The germline gives CDR1 SGHTA, CDR2 FQGNSA. CDR3 loop: CASSLVASGSSDTQYF. The CDR3, as DNA: TGTGCCAGCAGCTTAGTAGCTAGCGGGAGTTCCGATACGCAGTATTTT.

The gene calls are TRBV7-2 and TRBJ2-7, with D unresolved. This CDR3 region has 14 residues. Between the trimmed V and J ends, which lost 1 base and 4 bases, there was a span of 11 bases. Germline lookup yields CDR1 SGHTA and CDR2 FQGNSA. The CDR3 bases are TGTGCCAGCAGCTTAGATGCGCTGACGTACGAGCAGTACTTC. Its translation: CASSLDALTYEQYF. Full variable domain (missing parts from reference TRBV7-2 and TRBJ2-7): GAGVSQSPSNKVTEKGKDVELRCDPISGHTALYWYRQSLGQGLEFLIYFQGNSAPDKSGLPSDRFSAERTGGSVSTLTIQRTQQEDSAVYLCASSLDALTYEQYFGPGTRLTVT.

This clone was seen only a few times. The CDR3 reads CASSLCAGGPQLGTQYF. As DNA, the CDR3 is TGTGCCAGCAGCTTATGTGCAGGGGGCCCTCAGTTAGGGACCCAGTACTTC. The chain carries TRBV11-2 and TRBJ2-5; 8 nucleotides match TRBD1. Germline V gene lookup returns CDR1 SGHAT and CDR2 FQNNGV. The junction had 15 bases not matched to a gene; V was cut back by 2 bases and J by 7 bases. The CDR3 contains 17 residues. Together with reference TRBV11-2 and TRBJ2-5, the CDR3 gives the full variable domain: EAGVAQSPRYKIIEKRQSVAFWCNPISGHATLYWYQQILGQGPKLLIQFQNNGVVDDSQLPKDRFSAERLKGVDSTLKIQPAKLEDSAVYLCASSLCAGGPQLGTQYFGPGTRLLVL.

J is TRBJ1-4 and V is TRBV30; D gene unclear. The CDR3 covers 11 residues. V was shortened by 3 bases and J by 13 bases, with 12 bases between the two germline ends. Germline V CDR1 and CDR2: GTSNPN, SVGIG (reference sequence). The CDR3 bases are TGTGCCTGGAGAGTTTCCACGGGACTGTTTTTT. Protein sequence: CAWRVSTGLFF. The entire variable domain, with the rest obtained from reference TRBV30 and TRBJ1-4, is as follows: SQTIHQWPATLVQPVGSPLSLECTVEGTSNPNLYWYRQAAGRGLQLLFYSVGIGQISSEVPQNLSASRPQDRQFILSSKKLLLSDSGFYLCAWRVSTGLFFGSGTQLSVL.

The V and J genes are TRBV30 and TRBJ1-5, with D uncertain. Trimming took off 2 bases at V and 4 bases at J, with 15 bases between the two ends. The CDR3 is 15 amino acids. CDR1 and CDR2 from the germline V gene are GTSNPN and SVGIG (reference sequence). The chain's CDR3 is CAWSRQRGVNQPQHF. As DNA, the CDR3 is TGTGCCTGGAGTCGGCAAAGAGGCGTTAATCAGCCCCAGCATTTT.

There are a few counts of this clone. This rearrangement joins TRBV4-1 to TRBJ2-1; D is ambiguous. V was cut by 4 bases and J by 5 bases, with 6 bases left in between. The CDR3 is 12 residues long. Per the germline V gene, CDR1 is MGHRA and CDR2 is YSYEKL. The CDR3 bases are TGCGCCAGCAGCCCCATGCACAATGAGCAGTTCTTC. Residues: CASSPMHNEQFF.

The rearrangement joins TRBV9 to TRBJ2-3, with TRBD2 identical over 7 bases. The CDR3 sequence is 15 residues long. V lost 0 bases, J lost 2 bases, and 3 bases stayed unmatched. The V gene's germline CDR1 is SGDLS and CDR2 YYNGEE. CDR3 nucleotides: TGTGCCAGCAGCGTAGCGGGAGGTCACACAGATACGCAGTATTTT. This sequence encodes CASSVAGGHTDTQYF.